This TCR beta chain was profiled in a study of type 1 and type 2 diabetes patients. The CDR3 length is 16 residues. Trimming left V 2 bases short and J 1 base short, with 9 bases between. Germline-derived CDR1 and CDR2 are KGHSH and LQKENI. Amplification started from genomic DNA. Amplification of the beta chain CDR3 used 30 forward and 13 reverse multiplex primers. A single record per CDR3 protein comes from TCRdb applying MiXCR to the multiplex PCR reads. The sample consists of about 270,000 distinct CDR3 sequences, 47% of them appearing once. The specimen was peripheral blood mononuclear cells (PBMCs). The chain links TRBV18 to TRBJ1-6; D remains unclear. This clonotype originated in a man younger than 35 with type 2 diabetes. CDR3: CASSPMISSYNSPLHF. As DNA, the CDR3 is TGTGCCAGCTCACCAATGATAAGTTCCTATAATTCACCCCTCCACTTT.